Listed here are 29 T cell receptor beta chains from one sample, sequenced in a study of cytomegalovirus exposure and HLA in healthy donors. Use of 60 Vbeta and 13 Jbeta primers characterized the PCR. Clones were read by immunoSEQ multiplex PCR, and TCRdb kept only the in-frame ones, dropping some. In the table there are some 160,000 clones, over 70% of which are singletons. The sample taken for sequencing was PBMCs. The receptors here all came from a woman between 40 and 55 years old in good health and CMV-seropositive.

The chain recombines TRBV4-2 with TRBJ1-2; 7 bases are shared with TRBD1. Germline loops: CDR1 LGHNA, CDR2 YNFKEQ. The CDR3 covers 15 residues. Germline trimming cut 0 bases from V and 4 bases from J; bases unmatched to any gene: 5. DNA for the CDR3: TGTGCCAGCAGCCAAGATCGATGGGACAGCTATGGCTACACCTTC. Translating gives CASSQDRWDSYGYTF.

CDR3 bases: TGTGCCAGCTCTCCAGGACAGGGGGCGTATGGCTACACCTTC. It encodes CASSPGQGAYGYTF. J is TRBJ1-2 and V is TRBV18, with TRBD1 matching 11 bases. J was trimmed by 5 bases and V by 6 bases; bases with no gene match: 5. Germline V gene lookup returns CDR1 KGHSH and CDR2 LQKENI. This CDR3 comprises 14 residues.

This clone was found a few times. The rearrangement uses TRBV6-1 and TRBJ1-2, with D hard to call. This CDR3 spans 10 amino acids. Germline CDR1 and CDR2: MNHNS and SASEGT. V shed 9 bases and J shed 7 bases, with 9 bases lying between them. The CDR3 region has the DNA TGTGCCAGAATGAGACTTGGCTACACCTTC. Translation: CARMRLGYTF.

As for this clone: An end of the junction differs from the germline gene, which may be a read error. V is TRBV27 and J is TRBJ2-6, with D tentatively TRBD1 (5 bases). Per the germline V gene, CDR1 is MNHEY and CDR2 is SMNVEV (reference sequence). The CDR3 has 15 residues. CDR3 sequence (DNA): TGTGCCAGCAGTTTAGAGCACTCTGGGGCCAACGGCCTGACTTTC. The encoded protein is CASSLEHSGANGLTF.

CDR3 protein: CASSVADRGSDGYTF. CDR3 nucleotide sequence: TGTGCCAGCAGCGTAGCAGACAGGGGTTCGGATGGCTACACCTTC. V usage is TRBV9 and J usage is TRBJ1-2; 8 nucleotides match TRBD1. The trim removed 0 bases at V and 6 bases at J, leaving 7 bases unmatched. Germline V gene data show CDR1 as SGDLS and CDR2 as YYNGEE. This CDR3 is built from 15 residues.

The gene calls are TRBV29-1 and TRBJ2-5; maybe TRBD2 (5 bases). The germline V gene encodes CDR1 SQVTM and CDR2 ANQGSEA. CDR3 length equals 13 residues. The V end was cut by 3 bases, the J end by 4 bases, with 12 bases between. The CDR3 protein is CSVEGIAPETQYF. For the CDR3, the DNA is TGCAGCGTTGAGGGAATAGCGCCAGAGACCCAGTACTTC. The full variable domain, rest sourced from reference TRBV29-1 and TRBJ2-5, is SAVISQKPSRDICQRGTSLTIQCQVDSQVTMMFWYRQQPGQSLTLIATANQGSEATYESGFVIDKFPISRPNLTFSTLTVSNMSPEDSSIYLCSVEGIAPETQYFGPGTRLLVL.

This clone was seen a handful of times. The chain uses TRBV19 and TRBJ1-2; no clear D gene. Germline V gives CDR1 LNHDA, CDR2 SQIVND (reference sequence). The V and J ends lost 7 bases and 2 bases respectively, with 8 bases between them. The CDR3 is made up of 12 amino acids. The chain's CDR3 is CASMGSNYGYTF. CDR3 DNA sequence: TGTGCCAGTATGGGCAGCAACTATGGCTACACCTTC.

The chain joins TRBV5-4 to TRBJ1-5; 8 bases line up with TRBD1. This CDR3 is 16 amino acids long. Germline CDR1 and CDR2: SGHNT and YYREEE (reference sequence). Trimming at V came to 2 bases and at J to 4 bases, leaving 8 bases not matched to a gene. In DNA, the CDR3 is TGTGCCAGCAGCTTCGGTACAGGGGGGGTTAATCAGCCCCAGCATTTT. This sequence encodes CASSFGTGGVNQPQHF.

In its sample, this clone was seen a few times. This chain uses TRBV7-6 with TRBJ1-3, with 8 bases aligning to TRBD1. Germline V gene data show CDR1 as SGHVS and CDR2 as FNYEAQ. The J segment lost 4 bases and the V segment lost 4 bases, leaving 6 bases of the junction unmatched. This CDR3 has 15 residues. The CDR3: CASSSGTGSGNTIYF. CDR3 coding DNA: TGTGCCAGCAGCTCCGGGACAGGTTCCGGAAACACCATATATTTT.

The chain joins TRBV30 to TRBJ1-2, with D possibly being TRBD1 (6 bases). CDR3 size: 12 residues. Trimming left V 1 base short and J 7 bases short, with 10 bases between. Germline-derived CDR1 and CDR2 are GTSNPN and SVGIG (reference sequence). As DNA, the CDR3 is TGTGCCTGGAGTGCTGGACAGTTTGGCTACACCTTC. Protein sequence: CAWSAGQFGYTF. The full variable domain, its missing parts supplied by reference TRBV30 and TRBJ1-2, is SQTIHQWPATLVQPVGSPLSLECTVEGTSNPNLYWYRQAAGRGLQLLFYSVGIGQISSEVPQNLSASRPQDRQFILSSKKLLLSDSGFYLCAWSAGQFGYTFGSGTRLTVV.

The chain uses TRBV27 and TRBJ2-6; no reliable D call. Trimming took 6 bases from V and 0 from J, leaving 6 bases between them. Germline loops: CDR1 MNHEY, CDR2 SMNVEV (reference sequence). The CDR3 sequence is 14 residues long. CDR3 region: CASRYSSGANVLTF. The CDR3 DNA reads TGTGCCAGCAGGTATAGCTCTGGGGCCAACGTCCTGACTTTC.

V usage is TRBV27 and J usage is TRBJ1-6, with TRBD1 matching over 8 bases. Germline V lookup: CDR1 MNHEY, CDR2 SMNVEV (reference sequence). V trimming: 2 bases; J trimming: 7 bases; junction bases outside the gene matches: 4. The CDR3 loop spans 15 amino acids. The CDR3 protein is CASSLMTGVNSPLHF. In nucleotides, the CDR3 is TGTGCCAGCAGTTTAATGACAGGGGTCAATTCACCCCTCCACTTT.

The J gene is TRBJ1-4, the V gene TRBV19; 7 nucleotides match TRBD1. Trimming took 3 bases from V and 8 from J; bases not matched to a gene: 6. Germline CDR1 LNHDA, CDR2 SQIVND (reference sequence). This CDR3 is built from 14 residues. Written as DNA, the CDR3 is TGTGCCAGTAGTATTTCAGGGGGTAACGAAAAACTGTTTTTT. Translated: CASSISGGNEKLFF.

The CDR3: CASSLRHQSGEQFF. The CDR3 nucleotides are TGCGCCAGCAGCTTGAGACATCAATCCGGTGAGCAGTTCTTC. The V call is TRBV5-1, the J call TRBJ2-1; D call uncertain. Germline V gene data show CDR1 as SGHRS and CDR2 as YFSETQ. Deletions cut 1 base from V and 9 bases from J, with 14 bases between. The CDR3 loop spans 14 amino acids.

The chain carries TRBV6-5 and TRBJ2-7; 10 bases line up with TRBD1. The V segment lost 2 bases and the J segment 8 bases; nucleotides outside the gene matches: 3. The germline V gene encodes CDR1 MNHEY and CDR2 SVGAGI. This CDR3 is 13 amino acids long. The DNA for the CDR3 is TGTGCCAGCAGTTACGACAGGGGGCTTCAGCAGTACTTC. It codes for CASSYDRGLQQYF.

This clone has just a few counts. The rearrangement uses TRBV6-4 and TRBJ2-3; 12 bases are shared with TRBD2. The CDR3 contains 15 residues. Germline V gene data show CDR1 as MRHNA and CDR2 as SNTAGT. V lost 4 bases, J lost 1 base, and 0 bases stayed unmatched. The CDR3 bases are TGTGCCAGCAGTGGGACTAGCGGGGGCACAGATACGCAGTATTTT. Translation gives CASSGTSGGTDTQYF.

The V and J genes are TRBV4-3 and TRBJ1-3; tentatively, D is TRBD1 (5 bases). The germline V and J ends were trimmed by 0 bases and 3 bases, with 9 bases remaining between them. This CDR3 has 15 residues. Germline-derived CDR1 and CDR2 are LGHNA and YSLEER. The CDR3 sequence: CASSQDRVGGNTIYF. The CDR3 DNA reads as TGCGCCAGCAGCCAAGACAGGGTTGGTGGAAACACCATATATTTT.

The CDR3 sequence: CASSLEGRVGYEQFF. CDR3 coding DNA: TGCGCCAGCAGCTTGGAGGGCAGGGTTGGTTATGAGCAGTTCTTC. The chain carries TRBV5-1 and TRBJ2-1, with a possible D match to TRBD1 (5 bases). Germline CDR1 reads SGHRS; CDR2 reads YFSETQ. V was cut by 0 bases and J by 8 bases, with 15 bases left in between. The CDR3 runs to 15 residues.

About this clone itself: Relative to the germline gene, one junction end is altered; a read error may explain this. The chain has TRBV7-7 and TRBJ2-6; D remains unclear. Germline V gives CDR1 SSHAT, CDR2 FNYEAQ (reference sequence). The CDR3 is 10 residues long. CDR3 loop: CASRSNGLTF. The CDR3 DNA reads TGTGCTAGCAGATCAAACGGCCTGACTTTC.

The chain recombines TRBV2 with TRBJ2-3; D might be TRBD2 (6 bases). This CDR3 has 15 residues. Trimming cost V 6 bases and J 1 base, with 14 bases left between them. Germline V gene sequence: CDR1 SNHLY, CDR2 FYNNEI. As DNA, the CDR3 is TGTGCCAGCAGCCCTATGACGGGGGGCACAGATACGCAGTATTTT. It yields the protein CASSPMTGGTDTQYF.

J is TRBJ1-6 and V is TRBV7-6, with 8 bases identical to TRBD1. Germline CDR1 is SGHVS and CDR2 is FNYEAQ. The CDR3 totals 15 residues. With 0 bases clipped from V and 6 bases from J, the junction kept 1 base outside the gene matches. The CDR3 nucleotides are TGTGCCAGCAGCTTAGCGACAGGGGCTAATTCACCCCTCCACTTT. Protein: CASSLATGANSPLHF.

V is TRBV19 and J is TRBJ1-1; 7 bases fit TRBD1. J was trimmed by 7 bases and V by 7 bases; bases with no gene match: 12. The germline gives CDR1 LNHDA, CDR2 SQIVND (reference sequence). The CDR3 is made up of 14 amino acids. CDR3 in DNA: TGTGCCAGTACCGGGGACAGTTTTGCTAGTGAAGCTTTCTTT. This encodes CASTGDSFASEAFF.

The chain uses TRBV5-5 and TRBJ2-3; 8 nucleotides align to TRBD2. The length of the CDR3 is 16 residues. The V segment lost 4 bases and the J segment 4 bases; nucleotides outside the gene matches: 11. Germline V gene data show CDR1 as SGHKS and CDR2 as YYEKEE (reference sequence). The CDR3 here is CASSPSGGALADTQYF. For the CDR3, the DNA is TGTGCCAGCAGCCCATCCGGGGGGGCTTTGGCAGATACGCAGTATTTT.

This clone was recorded at least ten times. The chain couples TRBV6-1 to TRBJ2-7, with 10 bases aligning to TRBD1. This CDR3 region has 15 residues. Germline trimming cut 6 bases from V and 6 bases from J; bases unmatched to any gene: 11. CDR1 MNHNS and CDR2 SASEGT come from the germline V gene. CDR3 bases: TGTGCCAGCAGGGGACAGGGGACCTCGTTTCGCGAGCAGTACTTC. It codes for CASRGQGTSFREQYF.

The chain couples TRBV19 to TRBJ2-6; TRBD1 aligns across 10 bases. From germline, CDR1 is LNHDA and CDR2 SQIVND (reference sequence). The CDR3 has 16 amino acids. Losses at the gene ends were 6 bases for V and 4 bases for J; bases not matched to a gene: 6. The CDR3 loop is CASSDRGPGGANVLTF. The DNA for the CDR3 is TGTGCCAGTAGCGACAGGGGGCCGGGCGGGGCCAACGTCCTGACTTTC.

Concerning this clone: A read error may account for a junction end that differs from germline. CDR3 protein: CATSGANGLTF. CDR3 nucleotides: TGTGCCACATCTGGGGCCAACGGCCTGACTTTC. The chain recombines TRBV6-6 with TRBJ2-6, with a tentative D call TRBD1 (5 bases). The V gene's germline CDR1 is MNHNY and CDR2 SVGAGI (reference sequence). The CDR3 totals 11 residues.

The V gene is TRBV19, the J gene TRBJ2-3, with TRBD2 as a possible D gene (5 bases). V lost 4 bases and J 0 bases, leaving 20 bases between the germline ends. The CDR3 has 18 amino acids. From germline, CDR1 is LNHDA and CDR2 SQIVND (reference sequence). The CDR3 here is CASSKGPFLATSTDTQYF. CDR3 coding DNA: TGTGCCAGTAGTAAAGGACCGTTCTTAGCGACTAGCACAGATACGCAGTATTTT.

J is TRBJ1-6 and V is TRBV2, with 8 positions matching TRBD1. V dropped 7 bases and J dropped 0; count of bases not matched to a gene: 5. Germline values: CDR1 SNHLY, CDR2 FYNNEI. The CDR3 length is 16 residues. This CDR3 reads CASKRTGLSYNSPLHF. DNA for the CDR3: TGTGCCAGCAAAAGGACAGGGCTCTCCTATAATTCACCCCTCCACTTT. Full variable domain (remainder filled in from reference TRBV2 and TRBJ1-6): EPEVTQTPSHQVTQMGQEVILRCVPISNHLYFYWYRQILGQKVEFLVSFYNNEISEKSEIFDDQFSVERPDGSNFTLKIRSTKLEDSAMYFCASKRTGLSYNSPLHFGNGTRLTVT.

This clone was counted between two and nine times. The chain uses TRBV19 and TRBJ2-7; 7 bases are shared with TRBD1. J was trimmed by 3 bases and V by 4 bases; bases with no gene match: 9. Germline lookup yields CDR1 LNHDA and CDR2 SQIVND (reference sequence). The CDR3 covers 15 residues. CDR3 coding DNA: TGTGCCAGTAGTACTAACCGGGACAGCTACTACGAGCAGTACTTC. It codes for CASSTNRDSYYEQYF.